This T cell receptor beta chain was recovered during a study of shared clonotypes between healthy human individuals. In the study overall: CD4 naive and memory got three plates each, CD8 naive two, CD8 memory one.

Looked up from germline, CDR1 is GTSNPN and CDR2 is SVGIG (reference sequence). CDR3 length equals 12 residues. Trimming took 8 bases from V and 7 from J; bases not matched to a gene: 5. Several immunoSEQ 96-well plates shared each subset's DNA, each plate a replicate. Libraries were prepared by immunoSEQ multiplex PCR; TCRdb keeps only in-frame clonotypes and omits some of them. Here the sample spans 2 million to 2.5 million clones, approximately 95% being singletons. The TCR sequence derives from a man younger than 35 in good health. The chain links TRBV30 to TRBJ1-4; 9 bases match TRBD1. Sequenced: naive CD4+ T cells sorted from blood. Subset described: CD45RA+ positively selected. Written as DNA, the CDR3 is TGTGCCCAACAGGGGGCGGGTGAAAAACTGTTTTTT. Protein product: CAQQGAGEKLFF.